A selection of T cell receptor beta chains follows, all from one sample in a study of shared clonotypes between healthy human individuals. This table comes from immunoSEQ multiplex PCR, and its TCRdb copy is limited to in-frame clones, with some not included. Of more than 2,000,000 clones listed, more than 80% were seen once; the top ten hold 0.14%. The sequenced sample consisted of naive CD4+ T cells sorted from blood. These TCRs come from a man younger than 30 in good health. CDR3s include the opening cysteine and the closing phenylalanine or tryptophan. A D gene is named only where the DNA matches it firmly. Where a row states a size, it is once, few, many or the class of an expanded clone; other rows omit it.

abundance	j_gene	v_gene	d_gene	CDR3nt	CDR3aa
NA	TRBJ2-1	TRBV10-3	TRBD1	TGTGCCACCGCAGGGTCAGGGGGCACACTGGTATACAATGAGCAGTTCTTC	CATAGSGGTLVYNEQFF
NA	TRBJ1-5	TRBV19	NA	TGTGCCAGTAGTATGACAGGTCATAGCAATCAGCCCCAGCATTTT	CASSMTGHSNQPQHF
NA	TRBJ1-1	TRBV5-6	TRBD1	TGTGCCAGCAGCTTGAGGGACAGGGACACTGAAGCTTTCTTT	CASSLRDRDTEAFF
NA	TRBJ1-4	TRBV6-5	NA	TGTGCCAGCAGGGGAGCAACTAATGAAAAACTGTTTTTT	CASRGATNEKLFF
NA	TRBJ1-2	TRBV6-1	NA	TGTGCCAGCAGTGAAGGTGTGTGGATTAACTATGGCTACACCTTC	CASSEGVWINYGYTF
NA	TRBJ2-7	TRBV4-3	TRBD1	TGCGCCAGCAGCCGGGACAGGGGTGAGCAGTACTTC	CASSRDRGEQYF
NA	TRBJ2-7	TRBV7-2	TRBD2	TGTGCCAGCAGCTTAGTAGCGGGACTGAGCTACGAGCAGTACTTC	CASSLVAGLSYEQYF
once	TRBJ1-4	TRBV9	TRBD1	TGTGCCAGCAGCGTAGAACAGGGGCCTAATGAAAAACTGTTTTTT	CASSVEQGPNEKLFF
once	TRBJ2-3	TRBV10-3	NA	TGTGCCATCAGTGAGTCGTTGGTCCGGGATCGTGCTAGCACAGATACGCAGTATTTT	CAISESLVRDRASTDTQYF
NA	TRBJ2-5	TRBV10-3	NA	TGTGCCATCAGTTGGGTTCCCGGGAAAGAGACCCAGTACTTC	CAISWVPGKETQYF
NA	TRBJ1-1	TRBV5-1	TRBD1	TGCGCCAGCAGCCCGGCGGGACAGAGGAACACTGAAGCTTTCTTT	CASSPAGQRNTEAFF
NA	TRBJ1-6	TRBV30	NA	TGTGCCTGGACAGACTCCTATAATTCACCCCTCCACTTT	CAWTDSYNSPLHF
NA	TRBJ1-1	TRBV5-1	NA	TGCGCCAGCAGCTTCGGAGACTATAACACTGAAGCTTTCTTT	CASSFGDYNTEAFF
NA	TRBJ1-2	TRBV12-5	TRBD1	TGTGCTAGTGGTTTAGCAGGGGGGATCTATGGCTACACCTTC	CASGLAGGIYGYTF
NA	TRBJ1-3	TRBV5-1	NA	TGCGCCAGCAGCAGCCCTGGGCTTTGGGCTTCTGGAAACACCATATATTTT	CASSSPGLWASGNTIYF
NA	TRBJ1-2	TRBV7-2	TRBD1	TGTGCCAGCAGCTTAGACGGGACAGGTGGCTACACCTTC	CASSLDGTGGYTF
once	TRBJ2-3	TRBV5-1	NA	TGCGCCAGCAGACCCGTGTGGGCAACAGATACGCAGTATTTT	CASRPVWATDTQYF
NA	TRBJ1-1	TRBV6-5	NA	TGTGCCAGCACCTACAGATCGCCGGAGTACACTGAAGCTTTCTTT	CASTYRSPEYTEAFF
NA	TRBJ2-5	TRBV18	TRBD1	TGTGCCAGCTCACCACCAACCGGGACAGGGCAAGAGACCCAGTACTTC	CASSPPTGTGQETQYF
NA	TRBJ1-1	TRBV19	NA	TGTGCCAGTAGTCCTCGGCACACTGAAGCTTTCTTT	CASSPRHTEAFF
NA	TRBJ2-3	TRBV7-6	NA	TGTGCCAGCAGCTCGGACGAAACAGATACGCAGTATTTT	CASSSDETDTQYF
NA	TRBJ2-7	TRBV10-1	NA	TGCGCCAGCAGTGACACACGACCAGGAGGGGAGGTCTACGAGCAGTACTTC	CASSDTRPGGEVYEQYF
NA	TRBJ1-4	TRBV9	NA	TGTGCCAGCAGTCTTACAGCAGAGGCGTATGAAAAACTGTTTTTT	CASSLTAEAYEKLFF
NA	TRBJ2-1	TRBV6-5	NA	TGTGCCAGCAGTTACAAGGGCGGCCAGTTCTTC	CASSYKGGQFF
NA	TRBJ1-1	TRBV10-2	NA	TGCGCCAGCAGTGAGTCCCCGAACACTGAAGCTTTCTTT	CASSESPNTEAFF
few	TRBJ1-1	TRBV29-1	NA	TGCAGCGTCCTCCGGACGGGGGGGACTGAAGCTTTCTTT	CSVLRTGGTEAFF
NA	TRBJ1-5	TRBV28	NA	TGTGCCAGCAGTCCGAGGGACTATTATAGCAATCAGCCCCAGCATTTT	CASSPRDYYSNQPQHF
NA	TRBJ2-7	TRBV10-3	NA	TGTGCCATCAGTGACGACCCTTTGGAGCAGTACTTC	CAISDDPLEQYF
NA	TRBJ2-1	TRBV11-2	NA	TGTGCCAGCAGCTACCGGGACACCGACAATGAGCAGTTCTTC	CASSYRDTDNEQFF
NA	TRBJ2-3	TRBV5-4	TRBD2	TGTGCCAGCAGCCTGGGACTAGCGGGGGTGACAGATACGCAGTATTTT	CASSLGLAGVTDTQYF
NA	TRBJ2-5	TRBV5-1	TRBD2	TGCGCCAGCAGCTTATCCCCATACCTAGCGGGAGAGGGAGAGACCCAGTACTTC	CASSLSPYLAGEGETQYF
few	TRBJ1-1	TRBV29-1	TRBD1	TGCAGCGCCGGACAGGGGGCTGAAGCTTTCTTT	CSAGQGAEAFF
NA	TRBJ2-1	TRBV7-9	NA	TGTGCCAGCAGCCCGGAGGGGCGGAGCTACAATGAGCAGTTCTTC	CASSPEGRSYNEQFF
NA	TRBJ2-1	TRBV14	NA	TGTGCCAGCAGCTCAAGACTAGGCTACAATGAGCAGTTCTTC	CASSSRLGYNEQFF
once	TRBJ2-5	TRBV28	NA	TGTGCCAGCAGTACTCACAAGACCCAGTACTTC	CASSTHKTQYF
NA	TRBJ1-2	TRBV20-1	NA	TGCAGTGCCCCGGGAGCCTATGGCTACACCTTC	CSAPGAYGYTF
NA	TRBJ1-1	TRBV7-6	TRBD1	TGTGCCAGCACCACCAGGGGGCGAACTGAAGCTTTCTTT	CASTTRGRTEAFF
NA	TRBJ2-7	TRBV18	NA	TGTGCCAGCGCCGGGGCCCCCGGTGCCTACGAGCAGTACTTC	CASAGAPGAYEQYF
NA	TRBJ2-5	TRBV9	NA	TGTGCCAGCAGCGTAGGCCCCGCGGAAGAGACCCAGTACTTC	CASSVGPAEETQYF
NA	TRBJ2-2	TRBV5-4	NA	TGTGCCAGCAGCTTGATGGAGCCCGGGGCCGGGGAGCTGTTTTTT	CASSLMEPGAGELFF
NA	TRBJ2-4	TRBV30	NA	TGTGCCTGGAGTACAGGGAAAGTGGACATTCAGTACTTC	CAWSTGKVDIQYF
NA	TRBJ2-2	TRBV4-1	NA	TGCGCCACCCAAGGGGGGCCCGGGGAGCTGTTTTTT	CATQGGPGELFF
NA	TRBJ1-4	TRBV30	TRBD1	TGTGCCTGGAGTGCGACAGGGAATCGGGAAAAACTGTTTTTT	CAWSATGNREKLFF
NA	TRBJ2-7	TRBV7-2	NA	TGTGCCAGCAGCTTATGGAACATACACGAGCAGTACTTC	CASSLWNIHEQYF
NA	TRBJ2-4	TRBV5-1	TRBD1	TGCGCCAGCAGCTTGGGGGACAGGGGTTACATTCAGTACTTC	CASSLGDRGYIQYF
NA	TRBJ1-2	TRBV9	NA	TGTGCCAGCAGCGTACACCACGGGGAAGATAAGATCAGCTATGGCTACACCTTC	CASSVHHGEDKISYGYTF
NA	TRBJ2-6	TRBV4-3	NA	TGCGCCAGCAGCCATACGACCGATTATTACTCTGGGGCCAACGTCCTGACTTTC	CASSHTTDYYSGANVLTF
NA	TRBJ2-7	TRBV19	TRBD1	TGTGCCAGTAGTATTGAGACAGGGGGATACGAGCAGTACTTC	CASSIETGGYEQYF
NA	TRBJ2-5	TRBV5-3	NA	TGTGCCAGAAGCTTACAGGGAGGTACCCGACCCTCGACCCCCCAGGTGGAGACCCAGTACTTC	CARSLQGGTRPSTPQVETQYF